The rows below give T cell receptor beta chains drawn from one sample of a study of cytomegalovirus exposure and HLA in healthy donors. Profiled with immunoSEQ multiplex PCR; TCRdb holds only in-frame clones, not every one. The sample lists around 100,000 clones, about 80% occurring once. Sample: PBMCs. The receptors shown here come from a female donor in good health and CMV-seropositive. CDR3s include the opening cysteine and the closing phenylalanine or tryptophan. Each record gives: V gene, clone size, D gene, J gene, CDR3 protein, CDR3 DNA. D genes are given only for firm matches. Not all rows give a size; the values are once, few, many and, for expanded clones, a class.

TRBV7-9,-,TRBD2,TRBJ2-7,CASSLAQRRGYDEQYF,TGTGCCAGCAGCTTAGCGCAAAGGCGGGGGTATGACGAGCAGTACTTC
TRBV2,-,TRBD2,TRBJ2-2,CASSVAGGTNTGELFF,TGTGCCAGCAGCGTAGCGGGGGGTACGAACACCGGGGAGCTGTTTTTT
TRBV28,-,TRBD2,TRBJ2-1,CASSFPREVGFYNEQFF,TGTGCCAGCAGTTTCCCGCGGGAGGTTGGGTTCTACAATGAGCAGTTCTTC
TRBV4-1,-,TRBD1,TRBJ2-5,CASSQLDRLQETQYF,TGCGCCAGCAGCCAGTTGGACAGGTTGCAAGAGACCCAGTACTTC
TRBV5-1,-,TRBD1,TRBJ2-5,CASQPGTGQETQYF,TGCGCCAGCCAACCCGGGACAGGTCAAGAGACCCAGTACTTC
TRBV5-1,-,-,TRBJ2-7,CASSLEGDFGEQYF,TGCGCCAGCAGCTTGGAAGGGGATTTCGGCGAGCAGTACTTC
TRBV4-2,-,TRBD1,TRBJ1-1,CASSQDRVNTEAFF,TGTGCCAGCAGCCAGGACAGGGTGAACACTGAAGCTTTCTTT
TRBV7-9,-,TRBD1,TRBJ1-5,CASSPGTGGNQPQHF,TGTGCCAGCAGCCCCGGGACAGGGGGCAATCAGCCCCAGCATTTT
TRBV5-1,-,TRBD1,TRBJ1-3,CASSFGQGANTIYF,TGCGCCAGCAGCTTCGGACAGGGGGCAAACACCATATATTTT
TRBV18,-,TRBD1,TRBJ1-5,CASSLSTGKQPQHF,TGTGCCAGCTCGCTGTCGACAGGGAAACAGCCCCAGCATTTT
TRBV6-5,few,TRBD1,TRBJ2-7,CASSPPAGQGGEQYF,TGTGCCAGCAGTCCTCCAGCGGGACAGGGCGGCGAGCAGTACTTC
TRBV6-6,-,-,TRBJ1-1,CASRPREGTEAFF,TGTGCCAGCAGGCCCCGGGAAGGCACTGAAGCTTTCTTT
TRBV5-1,-,TRBD2,TRBJ2-3,CASSSSGGATDTQYF,TGCGCCAGCAGCTCTAGCGGGGGGGCGACAGATACGCAGTATTTT
TRBV13,-,TRBD2,TRBJ2-7,CASSFLAGGPRYEQYF,TGTGCCAGCAGCTTTCTAGCGGGGGGGCCGAGATACGAGCAGTACTTC
TRBV21-1,-,-,TRBJ2-7,CASSKERHLYEQYF,TGTGCCAGCAGCAAAGAAAGACACCTCTACGAGCAGTACTTC
TRBV6-5,-,-,TRBJ2-7,CASSLTGDPSYEQYF,TGTGCCAGCAGTCTTACAGGTGATCCCTCCTACGAGCAGTACTTC
TRBV6-1,-,TRBD1,TRBJ2-7,CASSGRDRGSEQYF,TGTGCCAGCAGTGGCCGGGACAGGGGATCCGAGCAGTACTTC
TRBV28,-,TRBD2,TRBJ2-5,CASSLVSGSKTETQYF,TGTGCCAGCAGTTTAGTCAGCGGGAGTAAGACAGAGACCCAGTACTTC
TRBV10-1,once,-,TRBJ2-3,CASSESRHGTDTQYF,TGCGCCAGCAGTGAGTCGAGGCACGGGACAGATACGCAGTATTTT
TRBV5-1,-,-,TRBJ1-2,CASSLEQWNYGYTF,TGCGCCAGCAGCTTGGAACAGTGGAACTATGGCTACACCTTC
TRBV29-1,-,TRBD1,TRBJ2-7,CSVGGTGRVFF,TGCAGCGTGGGGGGGACAGGGCGCGTATTCTTC
TRBV5-4,-,TRBD1,TRBJ1-1,CASNGAGGSTEAFF,TGTGCCAGCAATGGAGCAGGGGGATCCACTGAAGCTTTCTTT
TRBV7-9,few,-,TRBJ2-2,CASSTITGELFF,TGTGCCAGCAGCACAATAACCGGGGAGCTGTTTTTT
TRBV27,-,-,TRBJ1-2,CASSSGISYGYTF,TGTGCCAGCAGCTCGGGGATTAGCTATGGCTACACCTTC
TRBV7-9,-,-,TRBJ1-1,CASSLGGSSEAFF,TGTGCCAGCAGCTTGGGGGGGAGCTCTGAAGCTTTCTTT
TRBV19,-,-,TRBJ2-7,CASRERQTYEQYF,TGTGCCAGTAGGGAGAGACAGACCTACGAGCAGTACTTC
TRBV7-9,-,TRBD2,TRBJ2-7,CASSRGLAGGKYEQYF,TGTGCCAGCAGCAGGGGACTAGCGGGGGGTAAATACGAGCAGTACTTC
TRBV2,-,TRBD1,TRBJ1-2,CASSAQGIGYTF,TGTGCCAGCAGTGCACAGGGGATCGGCTACACCTTC
TRBV10-3,-,-,TRBJ1-2,CAISDPKSTGNYGYTF,TGTGCCATCAGTGACCCTAAATCTACAGGGAACTATGGCTACACCTTC
TRBV2,-,TRBD2,TRBJ2-1,CASRLAGGPAYNEQFF,TGTGCCAGCAGACTAGCGGGGGGGCCGGCCTACAATGAGCAGTTCTTC
TRBV10-2,-,-,TRBJ2-2,CASSEFRNTGELFF,TGCGCCAGCAGTGAGTTCAGGAACACCGGGGAGCTGTTTTTT
TRBV7-7,-,TRBD1,TRBJ1-4,CASSLQPGQGEELFF,TGTGCTAGCAGCCTCCAACCGGGACAGGGTGAGGAACTGTTTTTT
TRBV9,-,TRBD1,TRBJ1-1,CASSALRGSEAFF,TGTGCCAGCAGCGCACTCAGGGGGTCTGAAGCTTTCTTT
TRBV5-1,once,TRBD1,TRBJ2-3,CASSLRTGVTTDTQYF,TGCGCCAGCAGCCTAAGGACAGGGGTGACAACAGATACGCAGTATTTT
TRBV7-6,-,TRBD1,TRBJ1-1,CASSLRDRGTEAFF,TGTGCCAGCAGCTTAAGGGACAGGGGAACTGAAGCTTTCTTT
TRBV7-7,-,-,TRBJ2-7,CASSAPGAYEQYF,TGTGCTAGCAGCGCCCCCGGGGCCTACGAGCAGTACTTC
TRBV6-6,-,TRBD1,TRBJ1-1,CASSYSRGQRDTEAFF,TGTGCCAGCAGTTACTCGAGGGGGCAGAGAGACACTGAAGCTTTCTTT
TRBV7-9,-,-,TRBJ2-1,CASSLESSYNEQFF,TGTGCCAGCAGCTTGGAGAGCTCCTACAATGAGCAGTTCTTC
TRBV27,-,-,TRBJ1-5,CASRPLGPWDNVGNQPQHF,TGTGCCAGCAGACCACTGGGCCCCTGGGACAACGTCGGCAATCAGCCCCAGCATTTT
TRBV11-1,-,TRBD1,TRBJ2-5,CASEGAWQETQYF,TGTGCCAGTGAGGGGGCGTGGCAAGAGACCCAGTACTTC
TRBV11-3,-,TRBD1,TRBJ1-5,CASSLPGQVDQPQHF,TGTGCCAGCAGCTTACCCGGACAGGTAGATCAGCCCCAGCATTTT
TRBV5-1,-,-,TRBJ1-4,CASSFDPLGNEKLFF,TGCGCCAGCAGCTTCGATCCCCTAGGTAATGAAAAACTGTTTTTT
TRBV19,-,-,TRBJ1-5,CASSIGGTLGQPQHF,TGTGCCAGTAGTATAGGCGGGACCTTGGGTCAGCCCCAGCATTTT
TRBV5-1,few,TRBD2,TRBJ2-2,CASSPRSGLAYTGELFF,TGCGCCAGCAGCCCCCGGTCGGGACTAGCTTACACCGGGGAGCTGTTTTTT
TRBV16,-,-,TRBJ2-7,CASSQSFNEQYF,TGTGCCAGCAGCCAATCGTTCAACGAGCAGTACTTC
TRBV27,-,-,TRBJ1-5,CASSPQGYSNQPQHF,TGTGCCAGCAGTCCACAGGGCTATAGCAATCAGCCCCAGCATTTT
TRBV7-9,-,-,TRBJ1-2,CSSSLGSNGYTF,TGTTCCAGCAGCTTAGGTAGTAATGGCTACACCTTC
TRBV27,-,TRBD1,TRBJ1-1,CASSSGQVPTVYTEAFF,TGTGCCAGCAGTTCCGGACAGGTCCCGACTGTGTACACTGAAGCTTTCTTT
TRBV27,-,TRBD1,TRBJ2-3,CASSLSGTGRTDTQYF,TGTGCCAGCAGTTTATCGGGGACAGGGCGCACAGATACGCAGTATTTT
TRBV9,-,TRBD2,TRBJ2-1,CASSVGASGGRGEQFF,TGTGCCAGCAGCGTAGGGGCTAGCGGGGGGAGGGGGGAGCAGTTCTTC
TRBV2,-,-,TRBJ2-7,CASVGRGYEQYF,TGTGCCAGCGTTGGCAGGGGCTACGAGCAGTACTTC
TRBV6-5,once,TRBD1,TRBJ2-3,CASSYRQGAGDTQYF,TGTGCCAGCAGTTACAGGCAGGGGGCGGGAGATACGCAGTATTTT
TRBV5-1,-,-,TRBJ1-1,CASSFARMNTEAFF,TGCGCCAGCAGCTTCGCCAGAATGAACACTGAAGCTTTCTTT